This TCR beta chain appears in the sequencing data of a study of radiotherapy plus CTLA-4 blockade in lung cancer. Details on this clone: Its antigen is undetermined.

Study results and caveats: How blood T cell clones changed early, along with interferon-beta, reportedly forecast response best.

The table came from immunoSEQ multiplex PCR; TCRdb's copy has only in-frame clones and leaves some out. Here the sample spans around 70,000 clones, 80% to 90% being singletons. The input for sequencing was peripheral blood, taken from a patient treated with radiotherapy plus ipilimumab. This TCR derives from a human donor with non-small cell lung cancer that progressed on radiotherapy plus ipilimumab.

The CDR3 loop reads CASTLRGALSGNTIYF. The CDR3 DNA sequence: TGTGCCAGCACCCTGAGAGGGGCTCTCTCGGGAAACACCATATATTTT. This chain joins TRBV28 and TRBJ1-3, with D perhaps matching TRBD1 (5 bases). Trimming left V 7 bases short and J 4 bases short, with 20 bases between. Per the germline V gene, CDR1 is MDHEN and CDR2 is SYDVKM. The CDR3 runs to 16 residues.